This TCR beta chain derives from a study of OX40 agonist ivuxolimab in advanced cancers. Looking at the study overall: Those enrolled were 80% to 85% male, with a mean age of about 66 years and ages from roughly 20 to 85.

Study outcomes and limitations: Researchers report that CD8+ T cells had, on average, more expanded clones than CD4+.

Measured with immunoSEQ multiplex PCR; TCRdb has only the in-frame clones, and not every one. The sample gives under 80,000 clones, around nine tenths of which show up once; around 0.8% is in the top ten. A word on this clone: Its antigen is undetermined.

CDR1 and CDR2 (germline): MNHEY, SVGAGI. The CDR3 consists of 13 residues. Trimming cost V 4 bases and J 0 bases, with 4 bases left between them. The chain links TRBV6-5 to TRBJ1-5, with D unresolved. The sample here was CD4+ or CD8+ T cells sorted from blood, taken in a trial of the OX40 agonist ivuxolimab. The clonotype was recovered from an adult with an advanced solid tumor such as melanoma, head and neck, liver or kidney cancer. The CDR3 loop reads CASSSYSNQPQHF. The CDR3 DNA is TGTGCCAGCAGTTCATATAGCAATCAGCCCCAGCATTTT.